These T cell receptor beta chains were read from a single sample in a study of T cells in Graves' hyperthyroidism and ophthalmopathy. A single record per CDR3 protein comes from TCRdb applying MiXCR to the multiplex PCR reads. This table has over 500,000 distinct CDR3 sequences, about 45% appearing once. Input material: peripheral blood or thyroid tissue (not recorded which). Receptors were obtained from an adult woman with Graves' disease, either hyperthyroidism or ophthalmopathy (not recorded which). Both conserved end residues are part of each CDR3. Each record gives: V gene, J gene, D gene, clone size, CDR3 protein, CDR3 DNA. D genes are given only for firm matches. Size values are once, few and many counts, or a class for expanded clones, and some rows have none.

v_gene: TRBV29-1; j_gene: TRBJ1-5; d_gene: TRBD1; abundance: few; CDR3aa: CSVEGGTGGSNQPQHF; CDR3nt: TGCAGCGTTGAAGGGGGAACAGGGGGCAGCAATCAGCCCCAGCATTTT
v_gene: TRBV29-1; j_gene: TRBJ2-5; d_gene: -; abundance: few; CDR3aa: CSVGAGRRQYF; CDR3nt: TGCAGCGTTGGGGCGGGCCGACGCCAGTACTTC
v_gene: TRBV10-3; j_gene: TRBJ2-5; d_gene: -; abundance: -; CDR3aa: CAISASPADQYF; CDR3nt: TGTGCCATCAGTGCCTCCCCAGCAGACCAGTACTTC
v_gene: TRBV10-3; j_gene: TRBJ1-5; d_gene: -; abundance: -; CDR3aa: CATRRTVYSNQPQHF; CDR3nt: TGTGCCACCCGTAGGACAGTATATAGCAATCAGCCCCAGCATTTT
v_gene: TRBV11-2; j_gene: TRBJ2-2; d_gene: -; abundance: -; CDR3aa: CASSLWVANTGELFF; CDR3nt: TGTGCCAGCAGCTTGTGGGTAGCGAACACCGGGGAGCTGTTTTTT
v_gene: TRBV5-1; j_gene: TRBJ2-2; d_gene: TRBD1; abundance: -; CDR3aa: CACSASGQGAGTGELFF; CDR3nt: TGCGCCTGCAGTGCGTCGGGACAGGGGGCTGGCACCGGGGAGCTGTTTTTT
v_gene: TRBV7-2; j_gene: TRBJ2-2; d_gene: -; abundance: -; CDR3aa: CASSLGTESSGELFF; CDR3nt: TGTGCCAGCAGCCTAGGGACGGAGTCGTCCGGGGAGCTGTTTTTT
v_gene: TRBV7-6; j_gene: TRBJ2-5; d_gene: -; abundance: few; CDR3aa: CASSQNTGRETQYF; CDR3nt: TGTGCCAGCAGCCAGAACACAGGGAGAGAGACCCAGTACTTC
v_gene: TRBV5-1; j_gene: TRBJ1-1; d_gene: -; abundance: -; CDR3aa: CASSFRAGDSTFGAFF; CDR3nt: TGCGCCAGCAGCTTCAGAGCGGGGGACTCCACCTTTGGTGCTTTCTTT
v_gene: TRBV20-1; j_gene: TRBJ1-2; d_gene: -; abundance: many; CDR3aa: CSANKGTENYGYTF; CDR3nt: TGCAGTGCCAACAAAGGGACGGAGAACTATGGCTACACCTTC
v_gene: TRBV7-9; j_gene: TRBJ2-5; d_gene: TRBD1; abundance: -; CDR3aa: CASSLVDRGETQYF; CDR3nt: TGTGCCAGCAGCTTGGTAGACAGGGGAGAGACCCAGTACTTC
v_gene: TRBV10-3; j_gene: TRBJ2-2; d_gene: -; abundance: many; CDR3aa: CAITGRERTGELFF; CDR3nt: TGTGCCATCACCGGCCGGGAGCGAACCGGGGAGCTGTTTTTT
v_gene: TRBV11-2; j_gene: TRBJ2-7; d_gene: -; abundance: many; CDR3aa: CASSPSQGSSYEQYF; CDR3nt: TGTGCCAGCAGCCCCTCACAGGGAAGCTCCTACGAGCAGTACTTC